What follows describes a single T cell receptor (beta chain). The source of the sample is a study of blood T cell repertoires in COVID-19. There are 14 residues in the CDR3. Trimming cost V 4 bases and J 2 bases, with 8 bases left between them. Germline lookup yields CDR1 MGHDK and CDR2 SYGVNS. Authors' methods: Amplification with reference gene primers provided the estimates of nucleated cell counts. TCRdb's table, derived via immunoSEQ multiplex PCR, lists solely in-frame clones and lacks some. V, J and clone size are those of that table, while D and trimming were read from the DNA. This sample has around 270,000 clones, with about 87% found just once.

Material: peripheral blood. The source of this sequence is a man aged 60 to 75 who had recovered from COVID-19. V usage is TRBV25-1 and J usage is TRBJ1-4; D perhaps matches TRBD1 (6 bases). The DNA of the CDR3 is TGTGCCAGCAGTGGCAGGGGTACTAATGAAAAACTGTTTTTT. Protein: CASSGRGTNEKLFF.